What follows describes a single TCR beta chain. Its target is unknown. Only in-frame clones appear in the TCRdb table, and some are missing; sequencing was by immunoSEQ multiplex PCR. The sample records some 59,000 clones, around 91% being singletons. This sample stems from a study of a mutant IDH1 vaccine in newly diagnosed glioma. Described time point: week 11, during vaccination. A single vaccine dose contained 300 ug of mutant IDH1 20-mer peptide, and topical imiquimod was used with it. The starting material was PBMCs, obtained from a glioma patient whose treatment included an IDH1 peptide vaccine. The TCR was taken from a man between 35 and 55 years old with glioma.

The CDR3 coding sequence is TGTGCCAGTAGTAAGAGCCGTACCGGGGAGCTGTTTTTT. Its protein product is CASSKSRTGELFF. The chain couples TRBV19 to TRBJ2-2, with D uncertain. The CDR3 is 13 amino acids. Trimming stripped 4 bases from V and 5 bases from J, with 8 bases between. Looked up from germline, CDR1 is LNHDA and CDR2 is SQIVND (reference sequence).